Shown below are 9 T cell receptor beta chains from a single sample sequenced in a study of breast tumors, draining lymph nodes, adjacent tissues. TCRdb reanalysed the multiplex PCR reads using MiXCR and keeps one entry per CDR3 protein. The repertoire includes under 150,000 distinct CDR3 sequences, around 20% of them detected once, and about 2.2% sits in the top ten. Axillary draining lymph nodes of breast cancer patients supplied the node samples. Sequencing was done on a sample of axillary lymph node tissue. The receptors derive from a female donor with breast cancer. Some clones in this sample may be carry-over from other donors' samples.

On this clonotype itself: A much larger clone differs by one base, so this may be a read error. The chain recombines TRBV28 with TRBJ2-7, with TRBD2 as a possible D gene (5 bases). The V end was cut by 2 bases, the J end by 2 bases, with 13 bases between. This CDR3 has 15 residues. Germline V lookup: CDR1 MDHEN, CDR2 SYDVKM. The chain's CDR3 is CASSLLRTGTYEQYF. The CDR3 DNA is TGTGCCAGCAGTTTACTTCGGACGGGAACCTACGAGCAGTACTTC.

This chain joins TRBV28 and TRBJ2-3; perhaps TRBD1 as D (6 bases). V was shortened by 5 bases and J by 2 bases, with 11 bases between the two germline ends. Germline V gene lookup returns CDR1 MDHEN and CDR2 SYDVKM. The length of the CDR3 is 14 residues. The CDR3 nucleotides read TGTGCCAGCAGTCCCCGGGACACCACAGATACGCAGTATTTT. It is translated as CASSPRDTTDTQYF. Drawing the rest from reference TRBV28 and TRBJ2-3, the complete variable domain is DVKVTQSSRYLVKRTGEKVFLECVQDMDHENMFWYRQDPGLGLRLIYFSYDVKMKEKGDIPEGYSVSREKKERFSLILESASTNQTSMYLCASSPRDTTDTQYFGPGTRLTVL.

This clonotype was seen a few times. At one end the junction does not follow the germline gene, possibly because of a read error. The V and J genes are TRBV27 and TRBJ2-2; either TRBD1 or TRBD2 may fit D (5 bases each). Germline V gene lookup returns CDR1 MNHEY and CDR2 SMNVEV (reference sequence). The CDR3 is 15 amino acids. CDR3: CVSNWGGGPTGELFF. In DNA form, the CDR3 reads TGTGTCAGCAATTGGGGCGGCGGGCCGACCGGGGAGCTGTTTTTT.

V is TRBV30 and J is TRBJ2-1; tentative D call: TRBD2 (6 bases). The V gene lost 0 bases and the J gene lost 3 bases, with 12 bases spanning the gap. The length of the CDR3 is 15 residues. In germline, CDR1 is GTSNPN, CDR2 SVGIG (reference sequence). The CDR3 region is CAWSVFYGGYNEQFF. Written as DNA, the CDR3 is TGTGCCTGGAGTGTATTCTACGGGGGCTACAATGAGCAGTTCTTC.

The table lists this clonotype with many counts. The chain combines TRBV28 with TRBJ1-2; TRBD1 agrees at 7 bases. The V and J ends lost 5 bases and 3 bases, in that order; junction bases with no gene match: 6. The CDR3 consists of 14 residues. The germline V gene encodes CDR1 MDHEN and CDR2 SYDVKM. CDR3 sequence: CASSPGGEHYGYTF. For the CDR3, the DNA is TGTGCCAGCAGTCCAGGGGGGGAGCACTATGGCTACACCTTC.

Of note for this clonotype: A much larger clone differs from this one at a single base, so this may be a read error. The rearrangement uses TRBV9 and TRBJ2-3; D is unclear. In germline, CDR1 is SGDLS, CDR2 YYNGEE. The CDR3 loop spans 15 amino acids. The CDR3 reads CASRVGPHSTDTQYF. The CDR3 region has the DNA TGTGCCAGCCGCGTAGGGCCCCATAGCACAGATACGCAGTATTTT. Full variable domain (rest looked up from reference TRBV9 and TRBJ2-3): DSGVTQTPKHLITATGQRVTLRCSPRSGDLSVYWYQQSLDQGLQFLIQYYNGEERAKGNILERFSAQQFPDLHSELNLSSLELGDSALYFCASRVGPHSTDTQYFGPGTRLTVL.

This clonotype was counted many times. The chain has TRBV12-3 or TRBV12-4 and TRBJ2-1, with 7 nucleotides matching TRBD2. The CDR3 is made up of 14 amino acids. The ends lost 3 bases at V and 9 bases at J; junction bases unmatched: 8. CDR3 protein: CASSFFREEGEQFF. CDR3 nucleotide sequence: TGTGCCAGCAGTTTTTTCCGGGAGGAGGGTGAGCAGTTCTTC.

Concerning this clonotype: One end of the junction does not line up with germline, which may come from a read error. The chain links TRBV3-1 to TRBJ1-4; no reliable D call. The CDR3 sequence is 15 residues long. The germline gives CDR1 LGHDT, CDR2 YNNKEL (reference sequence). The CDR3 spells CASSSRTGVNGKLFF. The DNA of the CDR3 is TGTGCCAGCAGCTCCCGGACGGGAGTTAATGGAAAACTGTTTTTT. Complete variable domain (other parts from reference TRBV3-1 and TRBJ1-4): DTAVSQTPKYLVTQMGNDKSIKCEQNLGHDTMYWYKQDSKKFLKIMFSYNNKELIINETVPNRFSPKSPDKAHLNLHINSLELGDSAVYFCASSSRTGVNGKLFFGSGTQLSVL.

The CDR3 sequence: CASSARQGVGNQPQHF. The DNA of the CDR3 is TGTGCCAGCAGTGCGAGACAGGGGGTCGGCAATCAGCCCCAGCATTTT. The V gene is TRBV28, the J gene TRBJ1-5, with 9 nucleotides matching TRBD1. V was pared by 5 bases and J by 2 bases, with 7 bases of the junction left unmatched. CDR3 length: 16 residues. Germline assignment: CDR1 MDHEN and CDR2 SYDVKM.